The present TCR beta chain was sequenced within a study of CD8+CD57+ T cells in acquired aplastic anemia. Profiling that covered TCR beta VDJ and CDR3 relied on genomic DNA as its template. TCRdb processed the reads anew with MiXCR; each CDR3 protein has one entry. The sample has about 180,000 distinct CDR3 sequences; roughly 65% are singletons. Previously, flow cytometry had revealed CD8+CD57+ cell expansion in the patients chosen for sequencing. In all patients, the disease was severe acquired aplastic anemia. The CDR3 length is 15 residues. Deletions cut 0 bases from V and 7 bases from J, with 11 bases between. CDR1 SGDLS and CDR2 YYNGEE come from the germline V gene.

This chain joins TRBV9 and TRBJ1-6, with D possibly matching TRBD1 (5 bases). Sequencing was performed on sorted CD4+, CD8+, or CD8+CD57+ T cells (not recorded which) from PBMCs. The TCR sequence derives from a human donor with aplastic anemia. The CDR3 spells CASSVDFGANSPLHF. For the CDR3, the DNA is TGTGCCAGCAGCGTAGATTTCGGGGCGAATTCACCCCTCCACTTT.